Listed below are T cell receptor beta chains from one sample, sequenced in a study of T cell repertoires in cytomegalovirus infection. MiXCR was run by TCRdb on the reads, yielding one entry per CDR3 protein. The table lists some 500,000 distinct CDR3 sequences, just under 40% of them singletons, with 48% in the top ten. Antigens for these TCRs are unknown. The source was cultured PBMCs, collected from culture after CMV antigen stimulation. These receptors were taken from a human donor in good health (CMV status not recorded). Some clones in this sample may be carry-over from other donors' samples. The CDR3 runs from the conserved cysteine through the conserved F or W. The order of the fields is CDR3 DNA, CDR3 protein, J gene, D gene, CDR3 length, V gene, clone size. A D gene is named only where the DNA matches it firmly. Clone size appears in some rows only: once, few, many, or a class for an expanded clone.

TGTGCCAGCAGTTTTAGAATCTACGAGCAGTACTTC	CASSFRIYEQYF	TRBJ2-7	NA	12	TRBV12-3/TRBV12-4	NA
TGTGCCAGCAGCCAAGATTTTGGGGCGCAAGTCTATGGCTACACCTTC	CASSQDFGAQVYGYTF	TRBJ1-2	NA	16	TRBV4-2	NA
TGTGCCAGCAGCCCCACTAGCTTAGAGACCCAGTACTTC	CASSPTSLETQYF	TRBJ2-5	NA	13	TRBV7-2	NA
TGCAGTGCTAGAGATTGGGGGACTAGCGGGAATGAGCAGTTCTTC	CSARDWGTSGNEQFF	TRBJ2-1	TRBD2	15	TRBV20-1	NA
TGCGCCAGCAGCCAAGAAGTCGTAAACTATGGCTACACCTTC	CASSQEVVNYGYTF	TRBJ1-2	NA	14	TRBV4-3	NA
TGCAGTGCCCCTCAGAGCGGGAGACCCTACAATGAGCAGTTCTTC	CSAPQSGRPYNEQFF	TRBJ2-1	TRBD2	15	TRBV20-1	few
TGTGCCAGCAGCCCGACTTTTAGACAGGGAGGGACTGAAGCTTTCTTT	CASSPTFRQGGTEAFF	TRBJ1-1	TRBD1	16	TRBV7-6	few
TGCGCCAGCAGCTTGGGGGCCCAGTCCTACGAGCAGTACTTC	CASSLGAQSYEQYF	TRBJ2-7	NA	14	TRBV5-1	NA
TGTGCCAGTAGTATGGGATTAGCGGGAGGGCCGTACGAGCAGTACTTC	CASSMGLAGGPYEQYF	TRBJ2-7	TRBD2	16	TRBV19	NA
TGTGCCAGCAGCTTAGCGGAGGACTACGAGCAGTACTTC	CASSLAEDYEQYF	TRBJ2-7	NA	13	TRBV7-6	NA
TGCGCCAGCAGCTTGTCCCCGGTTTCCTACGAGCAGTACTTC	CASSLSPVSYEQYF	TRBJ2-7	NA	14	TRBV5-1	NA
TGTGCCAGCAGCTTAAATAGAGCGGGGGGTTCGCAGTATTTT	CASSLNRAGGSQYF	TRBJ2-3	TRBD2	14	TRBV7-2	many
TGTGCCAGCAGTTCCTTTTCGACAGTCTCCTACGAGCAGTACTTC	CASSSFSTVSYEQYF	TRBJ2-7	NA	15	TRBV28	NA
TGTGCCAGCAGCCAAGGGTGGTCTTCCTGGGACATTCAGTACTTC	CASSQGWSSWDIQYF	TRBJ2-4	NA	15	TRBV3-1	NA
TGTGCCAGCAGTAAGAGGACAGGGGACACAGATACGCAGTATTTT	CASSKRTGDTDTQYF	TRBJ2-3	TRBD1	15	TRBV27	NA
TGTGCCAGCAGCTTAGCTAGCGGGAGGAGGCAGACCCAGTACTTC	CASSLASGRRQTQYF	TRBJ2-5	TRBD2	15	TRBV7-2	few
TGTGCCATCAGTGAGTCAAAGGGGCGAGAGACCCAGTACTTC	CAISESKGRETQYF	TRBJ2-5	NA	14	TRBV10-3	NA
TGTGCCAGCAGCGAGGGACCTTCAATCTACGAGCAGTACTTC	CASSEGPSIYEQYF	TRBJ2-7	NA	14	TRBV6-2/TRBV6-3	few
TGTGCCAGCAGCCGATTTAGGGGTCAGCCCCAGCATTTT	CASSRFRGQPQHF	TRBJ1-5	NA	13	TRBV7-2	few
TGCAGTGCTAAGAACCCCGGACTAGCCCCCACAGATACGCAGTATTTT	CSAKNPGLAPTDTQYF	TRBJ2-3	TRBD2	16	TRBV20-1	NA
TGTGCCAGCAGCCAAACGATTGATACGCAGTATTTT	CASSQTIDTQYF	TRBJ2-3	NA	12	TRBV7-4	NA
TGTGCCAGCAGCTTCAGGCGAGGCACTGAAGCTTTCTTT	CASSFRRGTEAFF	TRBJ1-1	NA	13	TRBV7-2	many
TGTGCCAGCAGCAGCTTTAGCGGGGGGGCCTGGGAAGAGACCCAGTACTTC	CASSSFSGGAWEETQYF	TRBJ2-5	TRBD2	17	TRBV6-1	NA
TGTGCCAGCAGCGGGAGTAGTGGGGAGCGGGGGGAATACAATGAGCAGTTCTTC	CASSGSSGERGEYNEQFF	TRBJ2-1	TRBD2	18	TRBV12-3/TRBV12-4	few
TGTGCCAGCAGCCTCGCCTCCTGGTCGAACACTGAAGCTTTCTTT	CASSLASWSNTEAFF	TRBJ1-1	NA	15	TRBV7-9	few
TGCAGTGCTAGATCTCAACTAGCGGGGTCCTACAATGAGCAGTTCTTC	CSARSQLAGSYNEQFF	TRBJ2-1	TRBD2	16	TRBV20-1	once
TGTGCCAGCAGCTTAGACCAGGCCGGGGGTCAGCCCCAGCATTTT	CASSLDQAGGQPQHF	TRBJ1-5	NA	15	TRBV7-6	NA
TGTGCCAGTAGTATCCCCGGGCGGGGCACCTACGAGCAGTACTTC	CASSIPGRGTYEQYF	TRBJ2-7	NA	15	TRBV19	NA
TGTGCCAGCAGCTTGTCGGACAGGGAGCTCTTCGAGCAGTACTTC	CASSLSDRELFEQYF	TRBJ2-7	TRBD1	15	TRBV5-5	NA
TGTGCCAGCAGCTTGGAACAGAAAAACATTCAGTACTTC	CASSLEQKNIQYF	TRBJ2-4	NA	13	TRBV7-2	few
TGTGCCAGTAGTATCGACACGCACTACGAGCAGTACTTC	CASSIDTHYEQYF	TRBJ2-7	NA	13	TRBV19	few
TGTGCCAGCAGTTCACTAGAAAGGGAGACCCAGTACTTC	CASSSLERETQYF	TRBJ2-5	NA	13	TRBV6-5	NA
TGTGCCAGCAGCTTAGCAGGGGGCGCTATACTGTTTTTT	CASSLAGGAILFF	TRBJ1-4	TRBD1	13	TRBV11-2	NA
TGTGCCAGCAGTTACCTCTCGGGACTAGCGGGAGAGGGGGAGACCCAGTACTTC	CASSYLSGLAGEGETQYF	TRBJ2-5	TRBD2	18	TRBV6-5	few
TGTGCCAGCAGCCAAGAGCTGGGGGGCGTTGAAGAGACCCAGTACTTC	CASSQELGGVEETQYF	TRBJ2-5	NA	16	TRBV4-2	NA
TGTGCCAGTAGTAGAAGGAACCAGGGCGCGCCAAAAGGCTACACCTTC	CASSRRNQGAPKGYTF	TRBJ1-2	NA	16	TRBV19	NA
TGCGCCAGCAGCCAAGCGGGTATCTCCTACAATGAGCAGTTCTTC	CASSQAGISYNEQFF	TRBJ2-1	NA	15	TRBV4-1	NA
TGTGCCAGCAGCCCCCCTATCACCGGGGAGCTGTTTTTT	CASSPPITGELFF	TRBJ2-2	NA	13	TRBV7-6	few
TGTGCCAGCAGCGTGGGACGGATGAACACTGAAGCTTTCTTT	CASSVGRMNTEAFF	TRBJ1-1	NA	14	TRBV9	NA
TGTGCCAGCAGCCCGTCAGGCGACAGGGCCTACAATGAGCAGTTCTTC	CASSPSGDRAYNEQFF	TRBJ2-1	TRBD1	16	TRBV7-9	few
TGTGCCAGCAGCTTCGTAGCGGTCTACGAGCAGTACTTC	CASSFVAVYEQYF	TRBJ2-7	NA	13	TRBV7-2	few
TGTGCCAGCAGCTTAGAGGCAGGGCAGGCACCCCTCCACTTT	CASSLEAGQAPLHF	TRBJ1-6	NA	14	TRBV7-2	NA
TGTGCCACCTCAGCTCTGCGTAACAATGAGCAGTTCTTC	CATSALRNNEQFF	TRBJ2-1	NA	13	TRBV12-3/TRBV12-4	NA
TGTGCCAGCAGCTTAGCGGGGACTAGCGGGAGTTCCAAAACAGGGGAGCTGTTTTTT	CASSLAGTSGSSKTGELFF	TRBJ2-2	TRBD2	19	TRBV7-8	few
TGTGCCAGCAGTGAATTAAGGGGAGTCACAGATACGCAGTATTTT	CASSELRGVTDTQYF	TRBJ2-3	NA	15	TRBV6-1	NA
TGTGCCAGCAGTTGGGTCGCGAACACCGGGGAGCTGTTTTTT	CASSWVANTGELFF	TRBJ2-2	NA	14	TRBV6-2/TRBV6-3	once
TGTGCCGCCACCGATTGGCACAGCTTTTCCGGCGGCTACACCTTC	CAATDWHSFSGGYTF	TRBJ1-2	NA	15	TRBV5-4	NA
TGTGCCAGCAGTTTAGCGGGGGTCGGGAACACTGAAGCTTTCTTT	CASSLAGVGNTEAFF	TRBJ1-1	NA	15	TRBV12-3/TRBV12-4	NA
TGCAGCGGACGGACAGGACACTACAGCGAAGGGGTCTACGAGCAGTACTTC	CSGRTGHYSEGVYEQYF	TRBJ2-7	TRBD1	17	TRBV29-1	NA
TGTGCCAGCAGCCCTCCCGGGCGGGGGGGCGATGGTGAGCAGTACTTC	CASSPPGRGGDGEQYF	TRBJ2-7	TRBD2	16	TRBV7-6	NA
TGCAGTGCATCCATGCGAAGCTCCTATAATTCACCCCTCCACTTT	CSASMRSSYNSPLHF	TRBJ1-6	NA	15	TRBV20-1	NA
TGTGCCAGCAGGGCGCCGGGACAGGGGGGCACCGGGGAGCTGTTTTTT	CASRAPGQGGTGELFF	TRBJ2-2	TRBD1	16	TRBV6-1	NA
TGTGCCAGCAGCTCCCGGGCTAGCGGGCCCAATGAGCAGTTCTTC	CASSSRASGPNEQFF	TRBJ2-1	TRBD2	15	TRBV7-8	NA
TGTGCCAGTACCTATAAGCGGGGACCTTCTAGCACAGATACGCAGTATTTT	CASTYKRGPSSTDTQYF	TRBJ2-3	TRBD2	17	TRBV19	few
TGTGCCAGCAGTGAGCAGTCGATCTCAGATACGCAGTATTTT	CASSEQSISDTQYF	TRBJ2-3	NA	14	TRBV6-1	NA
TGCAGTGCTAGAGCGGTAACAGGCCAAGAGACCCAGTACTTC	CSARAVTGQETQYF	TRBJ2-5	NA	14	TRBV20-1	NA
TGTGCCAGCAGCAAATACCAGGGGGGGGCCTACGAGCAGTACTTC	CASSKYQGGAYEQYF	TRBJ2-7	NA	15	TRBV7-2	many